Each of the 5 T cell receptor beta chains below was sequenced from the same sample in a study of blood T cell repertoires in COVID-19. Repertoires were generated with immunoSEQ multiplex PCR, while TCRdb's copy carries only in-frame clones and drops some. The data hold 87,000 or so clones, with 80% to 90% observed a single time. Sequences were obtained from peripheral blood. These receptor sequences come from a man older than 75 with acute or convalescent COVID-19.

The chain couples TRBV3-1 (or the pseudogene TRBV3-2) to TRBJ1-3; tentative D call: TRBD1 (6 bases). The V end was cut by 1 base, the J end by 0 bases, with 7 bases between. This CDR3 contains 15 residues. The germline CDR1 and CDR2 sequences are LGHDT and YNNKEL (reference sequence). For the CDR3, the DNA is TGTGCCAGCAGCCAAGGGACAGACTCTGGAAACACCATATATTTT. Translating it yields CASSQGTDSGNTIYF.

In regard to this clone: The sample carries other DNA sequences with the same CDR3. This sequence joins TRBV10-3 and TRBJ2-2, with TRBD2 as a possible D gene (6 bases). V gave up 1 base and J gave up 4 bases, with 10 bases separating them. The CDR3 sequence is 15 residues long. Germline V gene data show CDR1 as ENHRY and CDR2 as SYGVKD. The CDR3 DNA reads as TGTGCCATCAGTGAGTTGGAGGGAACCACCGGGGAGCTGTTTTTT. Amino acid sequence: CAISELEGTTGELFF.

To note about this clone: An end of the junction differs from the germline gene, which may be a read error. The V gene is TRBV5-8, the J gene TRBJ1-5; D remains unclear. The CDR3 is 12 amino acids. Germline V lookup: CDR1 SGHTS, CDR2 YDEGEE. This chain's CDR3 is CASNLQAQPQHF. Written as DNA, the CDR3 is TGTGCCAGCAACTTGCAGGCTCAGCCCCAGCATTTT.

The chain has TRBV25-1 and TRBJ1-4; 7 nucleotides agree with TRBD1. Looked up from germline, CDR1 is MGHDK and CDR2 is SYGVNS. V was pared by 8 bases and J by 3 bases, with 3 bases of the junction left unmatched. The CDR3 consists of 13 residues. CDR3 nucleotides: TGTGCCAGCCGACAGGGAGCTAATGAAAAACTGTTTTTT. Amino acids: CASRQGANEKLFF. Filled out from reference TRBV25-1 and TRBJ1-4, the complete variable domain reads EADIYQTPRYLVIGTGKKITLECSQTMGHDKMYWYQQDPGMELHLIHYSYGVNSTEKGDLSSESTVSRIRTEHFPLTLESARPSHTSQYLCASRQGANEKLFFGSGTQLSVL.

The chain recombines TRBV14 with TRBJ1-3; D unclear. V was cut by 1 base and J by 4 bases, with 8 bases left in between. In germline, CDR1 is SGHDN, CDR2 FVKESK. CDR3 length equals 14 residues. For the CDR3, the DNA is TGTGCCAGCAGCCAAGTTCCAGTAGGAAACACCATATATTTT. It codes for CASSQVPVGNTIYF. Combining the CDR3 with reference TRBV14 and TRBJ1-3 gives the whole variable domain EAGVTQFPSHSVIEKGQTVTLRCDPISGHDNLYWYRRVMGKEIKFLLHFVKESKQDESGMPNNRFLAERTGGTYSTLKVQPAELEDSGVYFCASSQVPVGNTIYFGEGSWLTVV.